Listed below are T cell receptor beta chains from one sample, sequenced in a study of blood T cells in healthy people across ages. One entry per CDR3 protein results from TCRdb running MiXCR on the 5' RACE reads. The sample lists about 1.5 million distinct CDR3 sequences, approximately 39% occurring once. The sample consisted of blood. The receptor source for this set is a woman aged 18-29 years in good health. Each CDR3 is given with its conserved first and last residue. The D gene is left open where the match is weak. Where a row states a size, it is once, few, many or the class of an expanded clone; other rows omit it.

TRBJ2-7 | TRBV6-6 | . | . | CASSLQKTYEQYF | TGTGCCAGCAGTCTCCAAAAAACCTACGAGCAGTACTTC
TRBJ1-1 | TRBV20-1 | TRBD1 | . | CSARAIRQGNTEAFF | TGCAGTGCTAGAGCCATAAGACAGGGAAATACTGAAGCTTTCTTT
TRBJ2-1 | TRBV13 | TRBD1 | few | CASSDYGTVGEQFF | TGTGCCAGCAGCGACTACGGGACAGTGGGTGAGCAGTTCTTC
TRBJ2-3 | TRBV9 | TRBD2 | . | CASSPAGFTDTQYF | TGTGCCAGCAGCCCAGCGGGGTTTACAGATACGCAGTATTTT
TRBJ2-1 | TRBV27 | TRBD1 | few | CASSRGTGSNNEQFF | TGTGCCAGCAGTCGAGGGACAGGGTCGAACAATGAGCAGTTCTTC
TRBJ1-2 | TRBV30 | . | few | CACRWNNYGYTF | TGTGCCTGCCGGTGGAATAACTATGGCTACACCTTC
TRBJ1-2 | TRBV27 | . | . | CASSLAGTRYGYTF | TGTGCCAGCAGTCTAGCCGGGACACGCTATGGCTACACCTTC
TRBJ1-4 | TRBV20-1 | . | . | CSARETGFNEKLFF | TGCAGTGCTAGGGAAACAGGATTCAATGAAAAACTGTTTTTT
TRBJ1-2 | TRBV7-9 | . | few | CASSPLGSFYGYTF | TGTGCCAGCAGCCCTCTCGGCAGTTTCTATGGCTACACCTTC
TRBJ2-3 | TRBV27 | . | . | CASSLLSRADTQYF | TGTGCCAGCAGTTTATTGTCTCGGGCGGATACGCAGTATTTT
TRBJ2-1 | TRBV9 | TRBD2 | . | CASSVDPGTSGREQFF | TGTGCCAGCAGCGTAGATCCCGGGACTAGCGGACGGGAGCAGTTCTTC
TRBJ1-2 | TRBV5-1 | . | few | CASSEAAYGYTF | TGCGCCAGCAGTGAAGCAGCCTATGGCTACACCTTC
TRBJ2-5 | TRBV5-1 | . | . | CASRHQSWGRGNEQYF | TGCGCCAGCAGGCACCAGTCGTGGGGCCGGGGCAATGAGCAGTACTTC
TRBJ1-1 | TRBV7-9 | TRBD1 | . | CASSPQTGGYTEAFF | TGTGCCAGCAGCCCCCAGACAGGGGGTTACACTGAAGCTTTCTTT
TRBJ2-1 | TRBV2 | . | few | CASSERVDEQFF | TGTGCCAGCAGTGAAAGGGTCGATGAGCAGTTCTTC
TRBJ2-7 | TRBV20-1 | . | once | CSARRATFYNEQYF | TGCAGTGCTAGAAGGGCTACCTTCTACAATGAGCAGTACTTC
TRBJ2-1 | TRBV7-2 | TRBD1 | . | CASSRGTGTNEQFF | TGTGCCAGCAGCCGCGGGACAGGGACGAATGAGCAGTTCTTC
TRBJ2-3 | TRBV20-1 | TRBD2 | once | CSPPGGRRTDTQYF | TGCAGTCCACCGGGCGGGAGGCGCACAGATACGCAGTATTTT
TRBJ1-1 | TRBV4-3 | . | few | CASSPSARGLTEAFF | TGCGCCAGCAGCCCATCAGCGCGGGGGCTTACTGAAGCTTTCTTT
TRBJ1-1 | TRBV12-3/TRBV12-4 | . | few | CASSFHSNTEAFF | TGTGCCAGCAGTTTCCACAGCAACACTGAAGCTTTCTTT
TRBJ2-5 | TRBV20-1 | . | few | CSARPEPQETQYF | TGCAGTGCACGCCCAGAGCCGCAAGAGACCCAGTACTTC
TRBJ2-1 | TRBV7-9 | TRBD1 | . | CASSVDDRAIHNEQFF | TGTGCCAGCAGTGTAGACGACAGGGCGATACACAATGAGCAGTTCTTC
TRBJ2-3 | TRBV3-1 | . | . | CASSQDPSGTDTQYF | TGTGCCAGCAGCCAAGACCCTAGCGGCACAGATACGCAGTATTTT
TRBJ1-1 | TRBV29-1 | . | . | CSVEGHPNTEAFF | TGCAGCGTTGAAGGGCACCCGAACACTGAAGCTTTCTTT
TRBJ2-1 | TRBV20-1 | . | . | CSAAADYYNEQFF | TGCAGTGCCGCTGCGGACTATTACAATGAGCAGTTCTTC
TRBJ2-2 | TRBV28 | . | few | CASSPWNTGELFF | TGTGCCAGCAGTCCCTGGAACACCGGGGAGCTGTTTTTT
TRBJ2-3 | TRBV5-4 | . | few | CASRLGLKGTDTQYF | TGTGCCAGCAGATTGGGGTTGAAAGGCACAGATACGCAGTATTTT
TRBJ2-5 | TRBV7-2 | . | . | CASSLSGPQETQYF | TGTGCCAGCAGCTTATCAGGACCCCAAGAGACCCAGTACTTC
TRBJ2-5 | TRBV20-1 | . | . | CSAELALQTQYF | TGCAGTGCTGAGCTGGCGTTGCAGACCCAGTACTTC
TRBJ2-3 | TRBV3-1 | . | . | CASSQEDSATSTDTQYF | TGTGCCAGCAGCCAAGAGGATAGCGCCACTAGCACAGATACGCAGTATTTT